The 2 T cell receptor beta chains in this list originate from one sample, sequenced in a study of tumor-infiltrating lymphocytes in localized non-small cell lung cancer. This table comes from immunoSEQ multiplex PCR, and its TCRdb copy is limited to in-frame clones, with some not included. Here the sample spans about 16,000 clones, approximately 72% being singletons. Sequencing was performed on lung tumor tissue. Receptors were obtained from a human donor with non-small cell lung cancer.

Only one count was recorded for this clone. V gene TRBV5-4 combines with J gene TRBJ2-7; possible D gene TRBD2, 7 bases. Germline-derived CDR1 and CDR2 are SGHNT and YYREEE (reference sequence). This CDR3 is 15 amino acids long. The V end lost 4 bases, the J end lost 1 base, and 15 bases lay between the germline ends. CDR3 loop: CASSTGRGASYEQYF. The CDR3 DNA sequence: TGTGCCAGCAGCACCGGACGGGGGGCATCCTACGAGCAGTACTTC.

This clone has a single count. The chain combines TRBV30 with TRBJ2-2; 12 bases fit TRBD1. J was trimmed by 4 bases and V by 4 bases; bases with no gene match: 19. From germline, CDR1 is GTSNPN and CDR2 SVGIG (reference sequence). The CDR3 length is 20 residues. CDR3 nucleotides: TGTGCCTGGAATCTGAAACGATCCGGGACAGGGGGCTTCGTCACCGGGGAGCTGTTTTTT. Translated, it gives CAWNLKRSGTGGFVTGELFF.